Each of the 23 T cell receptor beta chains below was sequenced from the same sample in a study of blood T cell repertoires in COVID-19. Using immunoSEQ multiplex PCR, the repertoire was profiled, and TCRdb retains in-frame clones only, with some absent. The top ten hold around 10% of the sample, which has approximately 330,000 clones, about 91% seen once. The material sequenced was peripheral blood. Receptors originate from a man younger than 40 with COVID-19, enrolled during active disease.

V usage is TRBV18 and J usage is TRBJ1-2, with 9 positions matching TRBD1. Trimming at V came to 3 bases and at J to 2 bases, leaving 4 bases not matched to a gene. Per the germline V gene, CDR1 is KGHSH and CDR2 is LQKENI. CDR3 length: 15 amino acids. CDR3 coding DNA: TGTGCCAGCTCACCCTGGGACAGGGAGAACTATGGCTACACCTTC. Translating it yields CASSPWDRENYGYTF.

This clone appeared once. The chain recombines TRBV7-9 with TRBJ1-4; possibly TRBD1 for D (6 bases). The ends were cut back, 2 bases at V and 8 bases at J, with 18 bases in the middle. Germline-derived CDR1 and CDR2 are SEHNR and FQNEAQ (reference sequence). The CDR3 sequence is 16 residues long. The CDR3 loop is CASSLHQGLVAEKLFF. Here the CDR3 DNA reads TGTGCCAGCAGCTTACATCAGGGGCTAGTTGCGGAAAAACTGTTTTTT.

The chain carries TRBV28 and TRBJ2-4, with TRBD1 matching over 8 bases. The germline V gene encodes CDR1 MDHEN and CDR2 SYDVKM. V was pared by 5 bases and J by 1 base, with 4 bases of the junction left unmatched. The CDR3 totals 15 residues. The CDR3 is CASSPQGAAKNIQYF. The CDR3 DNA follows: TGTGCCAGCAGTCCGCAGGGGGCGGCCAAAAACATTCAGTACTTC.

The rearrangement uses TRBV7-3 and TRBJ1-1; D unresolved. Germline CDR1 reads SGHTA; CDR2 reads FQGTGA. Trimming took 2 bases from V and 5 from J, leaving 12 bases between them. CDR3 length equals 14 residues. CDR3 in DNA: TGTGCCAGCAGCTTATCGGACGGACTAACTGAAGCTTTCTTT. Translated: CASSLSDGLTEAFF.

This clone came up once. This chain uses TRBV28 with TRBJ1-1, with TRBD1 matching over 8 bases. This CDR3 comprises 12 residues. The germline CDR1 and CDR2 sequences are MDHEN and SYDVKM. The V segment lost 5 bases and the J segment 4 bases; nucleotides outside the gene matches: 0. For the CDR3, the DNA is TGTGCCAGCAGTACAGGGGGCACTGAAGCTTTCTTT. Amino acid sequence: CASSTGGTEAFF.

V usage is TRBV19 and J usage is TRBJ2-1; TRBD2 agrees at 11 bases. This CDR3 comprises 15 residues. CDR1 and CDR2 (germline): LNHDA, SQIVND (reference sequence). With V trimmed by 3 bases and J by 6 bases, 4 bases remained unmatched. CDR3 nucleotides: TGTGCCAGTAGTATGGGGACTAGCGGCCGCAATGAGCAGTTCTTC. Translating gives CASSMGTSGRNEQFF.

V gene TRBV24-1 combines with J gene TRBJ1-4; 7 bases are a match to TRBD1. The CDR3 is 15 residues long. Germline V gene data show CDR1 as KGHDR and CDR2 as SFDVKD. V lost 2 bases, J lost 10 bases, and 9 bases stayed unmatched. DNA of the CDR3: TGTGCCACCAGTGATTCCCGACAGGGCTTCGGAAAACTGTTTTTT. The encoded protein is CATSDSRQGFGKLFF.

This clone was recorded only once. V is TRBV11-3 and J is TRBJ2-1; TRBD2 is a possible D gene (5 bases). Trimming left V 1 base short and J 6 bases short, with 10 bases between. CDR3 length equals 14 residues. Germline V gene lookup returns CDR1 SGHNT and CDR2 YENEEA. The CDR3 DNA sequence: TGTGCCAGCAGCTTAGGGCCGGGGAGCAATGAGCAGTTCTTC. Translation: CASSLGPGSNEQFF.

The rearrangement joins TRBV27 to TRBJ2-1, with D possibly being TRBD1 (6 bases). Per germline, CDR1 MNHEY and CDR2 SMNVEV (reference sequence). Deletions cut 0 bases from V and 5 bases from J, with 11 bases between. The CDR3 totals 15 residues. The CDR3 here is CASSLSSTGNNEQFF. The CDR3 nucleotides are TGTGCCAGCAGTTTATCGTCAACAGGGAACAATGAGCAGTTCTTC.

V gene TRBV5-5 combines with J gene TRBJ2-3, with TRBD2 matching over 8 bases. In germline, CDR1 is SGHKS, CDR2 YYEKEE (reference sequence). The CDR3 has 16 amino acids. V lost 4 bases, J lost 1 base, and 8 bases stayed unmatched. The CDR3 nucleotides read TGTGCCAGCAGCGCGTTTAGCGGGATCGGCACAGATACGCAGTATTTT. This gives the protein CASSAFSGIGTDTQYF. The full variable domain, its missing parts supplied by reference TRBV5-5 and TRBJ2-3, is DAGVTQSPTHLIKTRGQQVTLRCSPISGHKSVSWYQQVLGQGPQFIFQYYEKEERGRGNFPDRFSARQFPNYSSELNVNALLLGDSALYLCASSAFSGIGTDTQYFGPGTRLTVL.

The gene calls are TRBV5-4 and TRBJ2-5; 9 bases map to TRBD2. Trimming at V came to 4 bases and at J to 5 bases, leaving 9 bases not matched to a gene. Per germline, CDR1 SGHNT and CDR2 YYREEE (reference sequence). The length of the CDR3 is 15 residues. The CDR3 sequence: CASSPQRGAGETQYF. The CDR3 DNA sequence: TGTGCCAGCAGCCCTCAGCGGGGGGCGGGGGAGACCCAGTACTTC.

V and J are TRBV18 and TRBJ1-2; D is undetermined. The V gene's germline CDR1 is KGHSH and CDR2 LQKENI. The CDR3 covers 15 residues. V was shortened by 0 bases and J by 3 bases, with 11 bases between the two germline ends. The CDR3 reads CASSPPSAGYYGYTF. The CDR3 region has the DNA TGTGCCAGCTCACCACCTAGCGCTGGCTACTATGGCTACACCTTC. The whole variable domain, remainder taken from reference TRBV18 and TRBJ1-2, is NAGVMQNPRHLVRRRGQEARLRCSPMKGHSHVYWYRQLPEEGLKFMVYLQKENIIDESGMPKERFSAEFPKEGPSILRIQQVVRGDSAAYFCASSPPSAGYYGYTFGSGTRLTVV.

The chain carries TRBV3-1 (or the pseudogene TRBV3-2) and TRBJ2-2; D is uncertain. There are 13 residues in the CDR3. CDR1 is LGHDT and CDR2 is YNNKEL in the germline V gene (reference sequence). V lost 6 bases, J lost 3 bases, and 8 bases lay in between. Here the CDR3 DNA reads TGTGCCAGCAGTCCCCTTGACACCGGGGAGCTGTTTTTT. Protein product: CASSPLDTGELFF.

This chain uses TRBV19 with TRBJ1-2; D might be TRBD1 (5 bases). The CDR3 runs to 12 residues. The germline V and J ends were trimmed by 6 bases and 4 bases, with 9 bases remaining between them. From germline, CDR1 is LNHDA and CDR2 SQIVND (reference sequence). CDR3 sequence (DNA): TGTGCCAGTAGACAGGACCTCTATGGCTACACCTTC. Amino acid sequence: CASRQDLYGYTF.

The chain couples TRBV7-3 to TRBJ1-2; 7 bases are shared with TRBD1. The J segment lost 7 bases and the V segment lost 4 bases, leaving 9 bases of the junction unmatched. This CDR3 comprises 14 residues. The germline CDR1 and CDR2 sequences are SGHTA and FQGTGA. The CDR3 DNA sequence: TGTGCCAGCAGCTCGGACAGGTCTCTCCGTGGCTACACCTTC. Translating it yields CASSSDRSLRGYTF.

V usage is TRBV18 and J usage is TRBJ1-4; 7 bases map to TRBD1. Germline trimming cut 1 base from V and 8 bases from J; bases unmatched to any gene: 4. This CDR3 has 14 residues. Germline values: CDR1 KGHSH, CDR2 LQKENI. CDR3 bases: TGTGCCAGCTCACCACAGGGGGCAGAGGAAAAACTGTTTTTT. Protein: CASSPQGAEEKLFF. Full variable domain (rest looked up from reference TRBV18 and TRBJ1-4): NAGVMQNPRHLVRRRGQEARLRCSPMKGHSHVYWYRQLPEEGLKFMVYLQKENIIDESGMPKERFSAEFPKEGPSILRIQQVVRGDSAAYFCASSPQGAEEKLFFGSGTQLSVL.

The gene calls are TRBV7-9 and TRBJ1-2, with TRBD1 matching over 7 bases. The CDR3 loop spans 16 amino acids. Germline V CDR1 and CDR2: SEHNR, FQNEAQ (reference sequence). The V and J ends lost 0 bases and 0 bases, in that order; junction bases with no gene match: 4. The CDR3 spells CASSLAPGQTNYGYTF. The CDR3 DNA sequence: TGTGCCAGCAGCTTAGCGCCGGGACAGACTAACTATGGCTACACCTTC.

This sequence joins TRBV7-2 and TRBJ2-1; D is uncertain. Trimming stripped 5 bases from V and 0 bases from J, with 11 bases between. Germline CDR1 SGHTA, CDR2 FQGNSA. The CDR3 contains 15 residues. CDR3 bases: TGTGCCAGCAGCCTCGACTTCAGCTCCTACAATGAGCAGTTCTTC. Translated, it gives CASSLDFSSYNEQFF.

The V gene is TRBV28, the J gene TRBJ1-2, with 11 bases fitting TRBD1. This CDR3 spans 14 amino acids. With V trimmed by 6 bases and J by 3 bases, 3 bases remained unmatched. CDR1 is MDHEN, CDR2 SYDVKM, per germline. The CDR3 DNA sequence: TGTGCCAGCAGGCCGGGACAGGGGGACTATGGCTACACCTTC. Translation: CASRPGQGDYGYTF.

The DNA for the CDR3 is TGTGCCAGCAGCCAACTGACAGCCCAGGATAATTCACCCCTCCACTTT. Its protein product is CASSQLTAQDNSPLHF. The chain has TRBV3-1 (or the pseudogene TRBV3-2) and TRBJ1-6; D might be TRBD1 (5 bases). The CDR3 loop spans 16 amino acids. CDR1 and CDR2 from the germline V gene are LGHDT and YNNKEL (reference sequence). With 2 bases removed from V and 5 bases from J, the gap between germline ends came to 13 bases.

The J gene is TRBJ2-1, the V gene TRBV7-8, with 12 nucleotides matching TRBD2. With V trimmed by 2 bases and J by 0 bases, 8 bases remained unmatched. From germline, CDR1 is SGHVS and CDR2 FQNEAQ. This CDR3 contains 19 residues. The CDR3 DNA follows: TGTGCCAGCAGCTTAACTTTACTAGCGGGGGGAAGCTCCTACAATGAGCAGTTCTTC. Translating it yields CASSLTLLAGGSSYNEQFF. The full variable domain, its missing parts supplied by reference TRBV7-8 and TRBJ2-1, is GAGVSQSPRYKVAKRGQDVALRCDPISGHVSLFWYQQALGQGPEFLTYFQNEAQLDKSGLPSDRFFAERPEGSVSTLKIQRTQQEDSAVYLCASSLTLLAGGSSYNEQFFGPGTRLTVL.

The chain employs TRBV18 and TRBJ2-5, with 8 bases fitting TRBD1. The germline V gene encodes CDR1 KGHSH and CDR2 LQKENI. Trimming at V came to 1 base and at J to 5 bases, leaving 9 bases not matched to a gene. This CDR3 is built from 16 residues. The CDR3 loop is CASSPRIYNRGETQYF. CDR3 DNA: TGTGCCAGCTCACCACGGATTTATAACAGGGGGGAGACCCAGTACTTC.

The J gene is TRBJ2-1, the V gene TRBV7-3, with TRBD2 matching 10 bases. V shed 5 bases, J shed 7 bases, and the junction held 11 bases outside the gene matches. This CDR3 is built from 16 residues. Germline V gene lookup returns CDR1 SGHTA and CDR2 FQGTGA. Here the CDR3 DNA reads TGTGCCAGCAGCCCACACAGCGGGAGGGTAATGAATGAGCAGTTCTTC. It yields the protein CASSPHSGRVMNEQFF. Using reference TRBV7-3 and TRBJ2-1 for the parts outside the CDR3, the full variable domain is GAGVSQTPSNKVTEKGKYVELRCDPISGHTALYWYRQSLGQGPEFLIYFQGTGAADDSGLPNDRFFAVRPEGSVSTLKIQRTERGDSAVYLCASSPHSGRVMNEQFFGPGTRLTVL.